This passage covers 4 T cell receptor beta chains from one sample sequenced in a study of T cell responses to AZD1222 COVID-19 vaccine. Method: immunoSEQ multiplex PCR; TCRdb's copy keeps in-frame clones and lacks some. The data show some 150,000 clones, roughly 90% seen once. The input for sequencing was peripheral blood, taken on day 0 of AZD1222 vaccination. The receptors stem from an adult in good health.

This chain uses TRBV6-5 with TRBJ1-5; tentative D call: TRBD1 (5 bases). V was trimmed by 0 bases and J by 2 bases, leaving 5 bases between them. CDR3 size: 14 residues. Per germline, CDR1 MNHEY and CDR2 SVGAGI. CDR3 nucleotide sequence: TGTGCCAGCAGTTACTCGGGGGGCAATCAGCCCCAGCATTTT. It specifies CASSYSGGNQPQHF.

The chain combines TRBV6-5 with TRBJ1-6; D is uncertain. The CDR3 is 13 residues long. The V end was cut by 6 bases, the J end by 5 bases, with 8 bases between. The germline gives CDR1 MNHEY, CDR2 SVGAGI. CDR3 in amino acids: CASRRTDNSPLHF. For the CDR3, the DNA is TGTGCCAGCAGACGGACGGATAATTCACCCCTCCACTTT.

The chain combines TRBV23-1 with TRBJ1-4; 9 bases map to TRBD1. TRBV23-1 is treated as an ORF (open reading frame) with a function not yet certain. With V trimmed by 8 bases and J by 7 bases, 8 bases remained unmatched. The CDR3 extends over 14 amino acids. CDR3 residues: CASGMTGGGEKLFF. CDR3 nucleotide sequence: TGCGCCAGCGGGATGACAGGGGGAGGTGAAAAACTGTTTTTT.

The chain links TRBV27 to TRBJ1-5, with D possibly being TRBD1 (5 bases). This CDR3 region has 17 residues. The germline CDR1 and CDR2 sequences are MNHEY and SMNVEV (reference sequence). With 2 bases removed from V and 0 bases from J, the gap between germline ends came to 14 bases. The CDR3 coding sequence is TGTGCCAGCAGTTTAAAGTACAGGAAGGGTAGCAATCAGCCCCAGCATTTT. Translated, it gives CASSLKYRKGSNQPQHF.